The 14 T cell receptor beta chains listed next were all sequenced from one sample in a study of cytomegalovirus exposure and HLA in healthy donors. Use of 60 Vbeta and 13 Jbeta primers characterized the PCR. Only in-frame clones appear in the TCRdb table, and some are missing; sequencing was by immunoSEQ multiplex PCR. The sample shows about 110,000 clones, roughly 82% of them seen only once. Sequenced material: PBMCs. The receptor set was obtained from a male donor in good health and CMV-seronegative.

The chain couples TRBV19 to TRBJ2-1, with D tentatively TRBD2 (6 bases). The CDR3 has 13 residues. Between the trimmed V and J ends, which lost 7 bases and 8 bases, there was a span of 15 bases. The V gene's germline CDR1 is LNHDA and CDR2 SQIVND (reference sequence). The CDR3 DNA reads TGTGCCAGTAACCCGGGGGTTTTGGATGAGCAGTTCTTC. Protein product: CASNPGVLDEQFF.

The rearrangement uses TRBV7-3 and TRBJ2-5; 10 bases map to TRBD2. The length of the CDR3 is 15 residues. Per the germline V gene, CDR1 is SGHTA and CDR2 is FQGTGA. The J segment lost 4 bases and the V segment lost 0 bases, leaving 2 bases of the junction unmatched. CDR3 DNA: TGTGCCAGCAGCTTAACGGCTAGCGGGGGAGAGACCCAGTACTTC. Protein sequence: CASSLTASGGETQYF.

CDR3 sequence (DNA): TGTGCCAGCGGACCGGGGGTGGATACGCAGTATTTT. This sequence encodes CASGPGVDTQYF. This chain uses TRBV27 with TRBJ2-3; TRBD2 is a possible D gene (6 bases). The length of the CDR3 is 12 residues. Germline loops: CDR1 MNHEY, CDR2 SMNVEV (reference sequence). The V end lost 8 bases, the J end lost 6 bases, and 12 bases lay between the germline ends.

The rearrangement uses TRBV4-1 and TRBJ2-5, with D possibly matching TRBD1 (7 bases). This CDR3 region has 15 residues. Between the trimmed V and J ends, which lost 0 bases and 5 bases, there was a span of 13 bases. CDR1 is MGHRA and CDR2 is YSYEKL in the germline V gene. The CDR3 loop reads CASSQDGRGDETQYF. Here the CDR3 DNA reads TGCGCCAGCAGCCAAGATGGCAGGGGGGATGAGACCCAGTACTTC.

J is TRBJ2-7 and V is TRBV5-4; TRBD2 is a possible D gene (7 bases). CDR3 length: 14 amino acids. In germline, CDR1 is SGHNT, CDR2 YYREEE (reference sequence). Trimming left V 7 bases short and J 7 bases short, with 21 bases between. CDR3 coding DNA: TGTGCCAGCCGCGGAAGGGGGACTAAAGAGGAGCAGTACTTC. The encoded protein is CASRGRGTKEEQYF.

J is TRBJ2-2 and V is TRBV27; D unresolved. The germline gives CDR1 MNHEY, CDR2 SMNVEV (reference sequence). The CDR3 has 14 residues. The germline V and J ends were trimmed by 3 bases and 3 bases, with 8 bases remaining between them. DNA of the CDR3: TGTGCCAGCAGTTTTTGGCAGGACACCGGGGAGCTGTTTTTT. Translating gives CASSFWQDTGELFF.

V is TRBV19 and J is TRBJ2-5; 7 bases match TRBD2. Germline V gene data show CDR1 as LNHDA and CDR2 as SQIVND (reference sequence). The CDR3 runs to 16 residues. Trimming at V came to 3 bases and at J to 5 bases, leaving 12 bases not matched to a gene. The CDR3 region has the DNA TGTGCCAGTAGTATTCTTGGAGGGAGGGCCAGGGAGACCCAGTACTTC. Translated, it gives CASSILGGRARETQYF.

This chain joins TRBV19 and TRBJ2-7; 9 nucleotides match TRBD2. With V trimmed by 0 bases and J by 4 bases, 7 bases remained unmatched. The germline V gene has CDR1 LNHDA and CDR2 SQIVND (reference sequence). CDR3 length: 16 amino acids. The CDR3 bases are TGTGCCAGTAGTATAGATGATCGGACTAGCGTTTACGAGCAGTACTTC. It specifies CASSIDDRTSVYEQYF.

This clone showed up just a few times. In the same sample, other DNA sequences code for this CDR3. The CDR3 is CASTPLEGRETQYF. CDR3 sequence (DNA): TGTGCCAGCACTCCCCTGGAGGGCCGGGAGACCCAGTACTTC. The chain links TRBV6-5 to TRBJ2-5, with D possibly matching TRBD2 (6 bases). V was clipped by 7 bases and J by 5 bases, with 17 bases between them. Germline lookup yields CDR1 MNHEY and CDR2 SVGAGI. This CDR3 is built from 14 residues.

The chain links TRBV6-5 to TRBJ1-1, with 7 bases lining up with TRBD1. CDR1 MNHEY and CDR2 SVGAGI come from the germline V gene. CDR3 length: 14 amino acids. V lost 6 bases to trimming and J lost 5 bases; unmatched junction nucleotides: 9. The CDR3, as DNA: TGTGCCAGCAGCCCCCCGACAGGGCGGACTGAAGCTTTCTTT. Protein sequence: CASSPPTGRTEAFF.

The gene calls are TRBV2 and TRBJ1-3; weak D call: TRBD1 (6 bases). Trimming stripped 6 bases from V and 0 bases from J, with 15 bases between. Germline lookup yields CDR1 SNHLY and CDR2 FYNNEI. The CDR3 is 16 residues long. CDR3 bases: TGTGCCAGCAGGGGCCCCGGGACAAGCTCTGGAAACACCATATATTTT. Its translation: CASRGPGTSSGNTIYF.

This clone was recorded once. J is TRBJ1-1 and V is TRBV27, with 9 bases identical to TRBD1. The CDR3 runs 16 residues. After removal of 5 bases from V and 1 base from J, the junction contained 8 bases not matched to a gene. CDR1 and CDR2 from the germline V gene are MNHEY and SMNVEV (reference sequence). The CDR3 here is CASSILSGQGNTEAFF. The DNA of the CDR3 is TGTGCCAGCAGTATCCTTTCGGGACAGGGGAACACTGAAGCTTTCTTT.

The V gene is TRBV28, the J gene TRBJ2-1, with TRBD2 identical over 9 bases. The germline V gene encodes CDR1 MDHEN and CDR2 SYDVKM. The CDR3 length is 16 residues. Germline trimming cut 5 bases from V and 9 bases from J; bases unmatched to any gene: 14. As DNA, the CDR3 is TGTGCCAGCAGTCCGATGACTAGCGGACTACAAGGTGAGCAGTTCTTC. The encoded protein is CASSPMTSGLQGEQFF.

The chain employs TRBV28 and TRBJ2-3; 7 nucleotides agree with TRBD2. The CDR3 is 15 amino acids. CDR1 is MDHEN, CDR2 SYDVKM, per germline. Germline trimming cut 6 bases from V and 1 base from J; bases unmatched to any gene: 7. The CDR3 sequence: CASSFLGGGTDTQYF. The CDR3 DNA reads as TGTGCCAGCAGCTTCCTGGGAGGGGGCACAGATACGCAGTATTTT.